This T cell receptor beta chain came from a study of T cells after yellow fever vaccination. Findings and caveats of the study: A weaker secondary response peaked on day 5, the primary on day 15.

A single record per CDR3 protein comes from TCRdb applying MiXCR to the 5' RACE reads. Here the sample spans hundreds of thousands of distinct CDR3 sequences, around 4% being singletons. There are many counts of this clonotype. Its antigen is still unknown. The germline V gene encodes CDR1 MNHNY and CDR2 SVGAGI (reference sequence). The CDR3 is 13 amino acids. Trimming pared 5 bases from V and 11 bases from J, leaving 18 bases between. The sample consisted of PBMCs, taken on the day of the yellow fever booster vaccination. The sequence was obtained from a man younger than 30 who received the YFV17D yellow fever vaccine. The V gene is TRBV6-6, the J gene TRBJ1-1; a weak D match, TRBD1 (6 bases). CDR3 residues: CASSPGGTRLAFF. The CDR3 region has the DNA TGTGCCAGCAGTCCCGGGGGCACCCGGTTGGCTTTCTTT.